What follows is one TCR beta chain and its context. The antigen is undetermined. This specimen belongs to a study of shared clonotypes between healthy human individuals. Findings and limits, study-wide: Generation probabilities were higher for clonotypes shared across all four sorted-subset donors than for unshared ones.

This table comes from immunoSEQ multiplex PCR, and its TCRdb copy is limited to in-frame clones, with some not included. The sample includes about 680,000 clones, roughly 70% of them seen just once. The CDR3 runs to 15 residues. Germline V CDR1 and CDR2: SGHRS, YFSETQ. Trimming shortened V by 1 base and J by 2 bases, and 13 bases separated the two germline ends. V gene TRBV5-1 combines with J gene TRBJ2-7; D call uncertain. This sequence was found in a woman younger than 45 in good health. The source material was memory CD4+ T cells sorted from blood. Subset: CD45RA-negative fraction. The CDR3 DNA reads TGCGCCAGCAGCTTGAGACACCTAGGAGCCTACGAGCAGTACTTC. It is translated as CASSLRHLGAYEQYF. Filled out from reference TRBV5-1 and TRBJ2-7, the complete variable domain reads KAGVTQTPRYLIKTRGQQVTLSCSPISGHRSVSWYQQTPGQGLQFLFEYFSETQRNKGNFPGRFSGRQFSNSRSEMNVSTLELGDSALYLCASSLRHLGAYEQYFGPGTRLTVT.